The 29 T cell receptor beta chains below were found in one sample sequenced in a study of cytomegalovirus exposure and HLA in healthy donors (dated by TCRdb to about 2017). The library came from the immunoSEQ multiplex PCR assay. For the multiplex PCR, a mixture combining 60 forward primers for TCR Vbeta segments and 13 reverse primers for TCR Jbeta segments was used. TCRdb limited this immuneACCESS table to in-frame rearrangements with V and J called. A share of clones is missing; checked studies link under half to unresolved V genes, and the rest is unexplained. The sample contains 150,000 to 200,000 clones, around nine tenths of them found a single time. The ten largest clones represent 0.65% to 0.9% of the sample. Sequenced: PBMCs. These receptors all come from a woman between 25 and 40 years old in good health and CMV-seronegative.

V and J are TRBV4-1 and TRBJ2-5; 12 positions agree with TRBD2. The V and J ends lost 3 bases and 0 bases, in that order; junction bases with no gene match: 11. Germline CDR1 and CDR2: MGHRA and YSYEKL. The CDR3 loop spans 19 amino acids. CDR3 sequence: CASSQGGLTSGGHQETQYF. The CDR3 bases are TGCGCCAGCAGCCAGGGGGGATTGACTAGCGGGGGCCACCAAGAGACCCAGTACTTC.

The CDR3 nucleotides are TGCAGCGTTGAAGGGCAGGCCTACGAGCAGTACTTC. It is translated as CSVEGQAYEQYF. The gene calls are TRBV29-1 and TRBJ2-5; D is unclear. TRBJ2-7 explains the end of the DNA better; the J call may be wrong. CDR3 size: 12 residues. The V gene's germline CDR1 is SQVTM and CDR2 ANQGSEA.

V gene TRBV5-6 combines with J gene TRBJ2-3, with 13 bases identical to TRBD2. The germline V gene has CDR1 SGHDT and CDR2 YYEEEE. CDR3 length: 18 residues. Trimming removed 4 bases from V and 2 bases from J; junction bases left unmatched: 10. The CDR3 sequence: CASSRRLTSGGTTDTQYF. The CDR3 DNA follows: TGTGCCAGCAGCCGACGGTTGACTAGCGGGGGGACCACAGATACGCAGTATTTT.

This clone was counted once. The chain uses TRBV27 and TRBJ2-1, with 13 bases identical to TRBD2. CDR3 length equals 17 residues. Germline CDR1 is MNHEY and CDR2 is SMNVEV (reference sequence). J was trimmed by 6 bases and V by 2 bases; bases with no gene match: 7. The CDR3 here is CASSLRLAGGTLNEQFF. CDR3 DNA sequence: TGTGCCAGCAGTTTAAGACTAGCGGGGGGAACTCTCAATGAGCAGTTCTTC.

The chain recombines TRBV18 with TRBJ1-1; 9 bases agree with TRBD1. Losses at the gene ends were 2 bases for V and 4 bases for J; bases not matched to a gene: 5. This CDR3 is built from 15 residues. Germline assignment: CDR1 KGHSH and CDR2 LQKENI. In nucleotides, the CDR3 is TGTGCCAGCTCACCAAGAGGACAGGGGACCACTGAAGCTTTCTTT. Amino acid sequence: CASSPRGQGTTEAFF.

J is TRBJ2-1 and V is TRBV4-3, with 8 bases identical to TRBD2. The ends lost 1 base at V and 6 bases at J; junction bases unmatched: 8. CDR3 length: 16 residues. Germline-derived CDR1 and CDR2 are LGHNA and YSLEER. The CDR3 is CASSQAGTRRGNEQFF. DNA for the CDR3: TGCGCCAGCAGCCAAGCCGGGACTAGGAGGGGCAATGAGCAGTTCTTC.

This sequence joins TRBV18 and TRBJ1-6, with TRBD1 identical over 10 bases. CDR3 length: 15 residues. With V trimmed by 4 bases and J by 5 bases, 2 bases remained unmatched. CDR1 and CDR2 from the germline V gene are KGHSH and LQKENI. The CDR3 loop is CASSHGTGDNSPLHF. CDR3 bases: TGTGCCAGCTCACACGGGACAGGGGATAATTCACCCCTCCACTTT.

This clone was seen just once. This chain connects TRBV19 to TRBJ2-1; 15 bases agree with TRBD2. CDR3 length: 20 residues. From germline, CDR1 is LNHDA and CDR2 SQIVND (reference sequence). Trimming took 3 bases from V and 4 from J; bases not matched to a gene: 13. This chain's CDR3 is CASSINGPGLAGGGYNEQFF. CDR3 nucleotides: TGTGCCAGTAGTATTAATGGGCCCGGACTAGCGGGAGGGGGTTACAATGAGCAGTTCTTC.

The chain joins TRBV15 to TRBJ1-4; 8 bases map to TRBD1. This CDR3 region has 15 residues. The trim removed 0 bases at V and 8 bases at J, leaving 5 bases unmatched. Germline CDR1 is LNHNV and CDR2 is YYDKDF (reference sequence). CDR3: CATSREGRGQEKLFF. DNA of the CDR3: TGTGCCACCAGCAGAGAAGGCAGGGGGCAAGAAAAACTGTTTTTT.

V gene TRBV18 combines with J gene TRBJ2-7, with 8 bases identical to TRBD2. The germline CDR1 and CDR2 sequences are KGHSH and LQKENI. V dropped 3 bases and J dropped 2; count of bases not matched to a gene: 3. This CDR3 comprises 14 residues. The DNA for the CDR3 is TGTGCCAGCTCACCGGGCGGGAGGCCCTACGAGCAGTACTTC. This codes for CASSPGGRPYEQYF.

The chain links TRBV7-8 to TRBJ1-2; 8 bases are shared with TRBD1. Looked up from germline, CDR1 is SGHVS and CDR2 is FQNEAQ. The CDR3 sequence is 15 residues long. V shed 1 base and J 6 bases; nucleotides not matched to a gene: 7. The CDR3 DNA reads TGTGCCAGCAGCTTAGGGGGGGGACAGGCCGATGGCTACACCTTC. It translates to CASSLGGGQADGYTF.

This chain uses TRBV5-1 with TRBJ1-6, with D possibly TRBD1 on 5 matching bases. This CDR3 has 14 amino acids. CDR1 and CDR2 (germline): SGHRS, YFSETQ. Trimming removed 0 bases from V and 8 bases from J, with 9 bases in between. The CDR3 DNA reads as TGCGCCAGCAGCTTGGGGACAAGGGATTCACCCCTCCACTTT. It translates to CASSLGTRDSPLHF.

CDR3 region: CASSEGQSVNLYEQYF. The CDR3 nucleotides are TGTGCCAGCAGCGAGGGACAGAGTGTCAACCTATACGAGCAGTACTTC. The chain is built from TRBV7-9 and TRBJ2-7, with 7 bases fitting TRBD1. V lost 5 bases and J lost 4; bases outside the gene matches: 14. The CDR3 covers 16 residues. Germline V gene lookup returns CDR1 SEHNR and CDR2 FQNEAQ (reference sequence).

This chain connects TRBV9 to TRBJ2-1; the D gene is possibly TRBD1 (6 bases). This CDR3 is built from 19 residues. The V gene's germline CDR1 is SGDLS and CDR2 YYNGEE. Trimming pared 0 bases from V and 0 bases from J, leaving 19 bases between. The CDR3 coding sequence is TGTGCCAGCAGCGTAGAGGGGTTCGGACAGATAAGCTCCTACAATGAGCAGTTCTTC. Protein product: CASSVEGFGQISSYNEQFF.

This chain connects TRBV6-5 to TRBJ2-3; 9 bases are shared with TRBD2. The CDR3 is 15 amino acids. Germline CDR1 and CDR2: MNHEY and SVGAGI. V lost 6 bases, J lost 1 base, and 5 bases stayed unmatched. DNA of the CDR3: TGTGCCAGCAGCCGTAGCGGGAGCGGCACAGATACGCAGTATTTT. Amino acids: CASSRSGSGTDTQYF.

This sequence joins TRBV5-1 and TRBJ1-1, with D perhaps matching TRBD1 (5 bases). Between the trimmed V and J ends, which lost 1 base and 1 base, there was a span of 20 bases. The CDR3 covers 18 residues. The germline V gene encodes CDR1 SGHRS and CDR2 YFSETQ. The CDR3 protein is CASSLSPAGPRQNTEAFF. CDR3 bases: TGCGCCAGCAGCTTGAGCCCTGCGGGACCCCGACAGAACACTGAAGCTTTCTTT.

The chain has TRBV6-6 and TRBJ2-7, with 7 bases aligning to TRBD1. V was clipped by 6 bases and J by 1 base; unmatched bases: 9. CDR3 size: 15 residues. Germline V gene data show CDR1 as MNHNY and CDR2 as SVGAGI (reference sequence). This CDR3 reads CASRYPGGGSYEQYF. The DNA for the CDR3 is TGTGCCAGCAGATACCCAGGGGGTGGTTCCTACGAGCAGTACTTC.

The chain uses TRBV28 and TRBJ2-7; the D gene is possibly TRBD1 (6 bases). V lost 4 bases to trimming and J lost 2 bases, with 21 bases between them. The CDR3 consists of 17 residues. Germline CDR1 is MDHEN and CDR2 is SYDVKM. The CDR3, as DNA: TGTGCCAGCAGTTCGTTACAGGGCCCACCCCGAGCCTACGAGCAGTACTTC. Translation gives CASSSLQGPPRAYEQYF.

The table lists this clone with a count of one. The J gene is TRBJ1-1, the V gene TRBV27; D not certain. V was clipped by 3 bases and J by 1 base, with 3 bases between them. Germline CDR1 and CDR2: MNHEY and SMNVEV (reference sequence). The CDR3 runs 12 residues. The CDR3 is CASSFRNTEAFF. CDR3 nucleotide sequence: TGTGCCAGCAGTTTCCGGAACACTGAAGCTTTCTTT.

As concerns this clone: The sample holds other DNA sequences that translate to the same CDR3. V is TRBV4-1 and J is TRBJ2-7, with a possible D match to TRBD1 (6 bases). Germline lookup yields CDR1 MGHRA and CDR2 YSYEKL. V shed 2 bases and J shed 3 bases, with 11 bases lying between them. This CDR3 contains 14 residues. The CDR3 protein is CASSQRDNYYEQYF. CDR3 nucleotides: TGCGCCAGCAGCCAACGGGACAACTACTACGAGCAGTACTTC.

This chain joins TRBV19 and TRBJ2-7, with TRBD2 matching 9 bases. The J segment lost 5 bases and the V segment lost 9 bases, leaving 17 bases of the junction unmatched. Per germline, CDR1 LNHDA and CDR2 SQIVND (reference sequence). This CDR3 has 16 amino acids. The CDR3 here is CASSRSAGGLNNEQYF. CDR3 sequence (DNA): TGTGCCAGCTCTCGGTCGGCGGGAGGGCTTAACAACGAGCAGTACTTC.

The chain employs TRBV20-1 and TRBJ1-5; no clear D. The CDR3 totals 11 residues. V lost 4 bases to trimming and J lost 13 bases, with 14 bases between them. The germline gives CDR1 DFQATT, CDR2 SNEGSKA (reference sequence). CDR3 sequence: CSAILDEAQHF. CDR3 DNA sequence: TGCAGTGCTATCCTTGACGAGGCTCAGCATTTT.

CDR3 nucleotide sequence: TGTGCCTGGCAACAGGGGAACTACGCGGAGACCCAGTACTTC. It specifies CAWQQGNYAETQYF. The rearrangement uses TRBV30 and TRBJ2-5; 7 bases are a match to TRBD1. Trimming took 5 bases from V and 5 from J; bases not matched to a gene: 11. The CDR3 length is 14 residues. CDR1 and CDR2 (germline): GTSNPN, SVGIG (reference sequence).

The chain carries TRBV27 and TRBJ1-6; D uncertain. V lost 5 bases and J 8 bases, leaving 7 bases between the germline ends. Germline CDR1 and CDR2: MNHEY and SMNVEV (reference sequence). The CDR3 runs 12 residues. CDR3 in DNA: TGTGCCAGCAGTCCCCCTGATTCACCCCTCCACTTT. It codes for CASSPPDSPLHF.

This chain links TRBV18 with TRBJ2-3; possible D gene TRBD2, 6 bases. CDR3 length equals 16 residues. Trimming removed 1 base from V and 2 bases from J, with 13 bases in between. Germline CDR1 is KGHSH and CDR2 is LQKENI. The DNA for the CDR3 is TGTGCCAGCTCACCACGGGCTGTGGGACTCACAGATACGCAGTATTTT. Protein sequence: CASSPRAVGLTDTQYF.

The gene calls are TRBV6-1 and TRBJ2-3, with 7 bases matching TRBD1. With V trimmed by 7 bases and J by 0 bases, 4 bases remained unmatched. Germline loops: CDR1 MNHNS, CDR2 SASEGT. This CDR3 spans 14 amino acids. The CDR3 region has the DNA TGTGCCAGCAACTTGGACAGGAGCACAGATACGCAGTATTTT. Translated, it gives CASNLDRSTDTQYF.

The genes are TRBV6-5 and TRBJ2-2; TRBD2 matches 10 bases. Germline CDR1 and CDR2: MNHEY and SVGAGI. The length of the CDR3 is 15 residues. The V segment lost 6 bases and the J segment 4 bases; nucleotides outside the gene matches: 5. The chain's CDR3 is CASRSGGAGTGELFF. CDR3 DNA sequence: TGTGCCAGCAGAAGCGGGGGGGCTGGCACCGGGGAGCTGTTTTTT.

The chain combines TRBV5-6 with TRBJ2-5, with D possibly matching TRBD2 (5 bases). The DNA end is more similar to TRBJ2-7, so the J call may be wrong. The CDR3 covers 16 residues. From germline, CDR1 is SGHDT and CDR2 YYEEEE. The chain's CDR3 is CASSLEGRTFSYEQYF. Written as DNA, the CDR3 is TGTGCCAGCAGCTTGGAAGGGCGGACTTTCTCCTACGAGCAGTACTTC.

The chain couples TRBV6-1 to TRBJ1-2, with 7 bases matching TRBD1. V lost 4 bases and J lost 3; bases outside the gene matches: 5. The CDR3 covers 14 residues. Per the germline V gene, CDR1 is MNHNS and CDR2 is SASEGT. In DNA form, the CDR3 reads TGTGCCAGCAGTGTTGCAGGGGGGCACTATGGCTACACCTTC. It encodes CASSVAGGHYGYTF.